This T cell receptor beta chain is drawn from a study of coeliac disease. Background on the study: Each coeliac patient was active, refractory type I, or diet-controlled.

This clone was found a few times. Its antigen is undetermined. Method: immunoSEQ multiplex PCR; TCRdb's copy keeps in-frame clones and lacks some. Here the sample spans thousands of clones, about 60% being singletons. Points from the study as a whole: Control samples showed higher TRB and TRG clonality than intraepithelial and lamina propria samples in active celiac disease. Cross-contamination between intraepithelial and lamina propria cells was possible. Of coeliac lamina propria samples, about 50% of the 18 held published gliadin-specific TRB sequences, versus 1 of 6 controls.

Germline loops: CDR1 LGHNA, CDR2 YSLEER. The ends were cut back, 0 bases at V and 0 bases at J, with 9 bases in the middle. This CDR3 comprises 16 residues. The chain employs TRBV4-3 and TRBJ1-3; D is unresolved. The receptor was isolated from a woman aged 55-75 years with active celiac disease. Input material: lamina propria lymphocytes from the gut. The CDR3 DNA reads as TGCGCCAGCAGCCAAGATCGACAAGTCTCTGGAAACACCATATATTTT. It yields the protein CASSQDRQVSGNTIYF.